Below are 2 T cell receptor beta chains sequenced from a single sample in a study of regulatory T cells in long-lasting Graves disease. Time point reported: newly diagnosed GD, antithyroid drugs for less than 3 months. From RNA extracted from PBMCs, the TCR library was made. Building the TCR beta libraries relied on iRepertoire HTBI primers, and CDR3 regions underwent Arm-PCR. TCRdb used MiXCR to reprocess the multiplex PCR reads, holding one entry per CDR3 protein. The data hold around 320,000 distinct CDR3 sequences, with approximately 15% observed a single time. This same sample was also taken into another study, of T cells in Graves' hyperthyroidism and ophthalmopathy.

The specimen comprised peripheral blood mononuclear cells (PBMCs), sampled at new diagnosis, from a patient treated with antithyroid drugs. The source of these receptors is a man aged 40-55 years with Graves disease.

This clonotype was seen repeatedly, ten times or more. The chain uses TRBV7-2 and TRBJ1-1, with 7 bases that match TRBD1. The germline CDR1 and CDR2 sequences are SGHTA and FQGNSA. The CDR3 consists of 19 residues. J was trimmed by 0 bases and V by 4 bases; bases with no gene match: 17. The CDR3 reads CASSSPIFPGQRMNTEAFF. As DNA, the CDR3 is TGTGCCAGCAGCTCCCCGATATTTCCGGGACAGAGGATGAACACTGAAGCTTTCTTT.

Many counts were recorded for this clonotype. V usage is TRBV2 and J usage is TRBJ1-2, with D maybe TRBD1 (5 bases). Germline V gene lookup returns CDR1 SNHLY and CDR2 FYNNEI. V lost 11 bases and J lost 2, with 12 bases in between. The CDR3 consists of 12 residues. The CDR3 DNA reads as TGTGCCCCGGGTGGGGACAACTATGGCTACACCTTC. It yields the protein CAPGGDNYGYTF.